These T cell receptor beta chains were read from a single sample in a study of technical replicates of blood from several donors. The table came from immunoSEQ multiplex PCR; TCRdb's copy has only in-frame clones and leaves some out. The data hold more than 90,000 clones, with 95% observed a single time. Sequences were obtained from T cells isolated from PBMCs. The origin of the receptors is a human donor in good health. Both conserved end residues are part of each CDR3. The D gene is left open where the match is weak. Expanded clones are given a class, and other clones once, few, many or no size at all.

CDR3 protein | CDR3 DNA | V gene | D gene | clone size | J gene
CASSPRTSGLQETQYF | TGCGCCAGCAGTCCCCGGACTAGCGGGCTTCAAGAGACCCAGTACTTC | TRBV5-1 | TRBD2 | NA | TRBJ2-5
CAWSGGQLYTEAFF | TGTGCCTGGAGTGGGGGACAACTATACACTGAAGCTTTCTTT | TRBV30 | NA | NA | TRBJ1-1
CASRGQGNYEQYF | TGTGCCAGCAGGGGACAGGGGAACTACGAGCAGTACTTC | TRBV27 | TRBD1 | NA | TRBJ2-7
CASSPLWGLNSPLHF | TGTGCCAGCAGCCCTCTGTGGGGGCTTAATTCACCCCTCCACTTT | TRBV7-6 | NA | NA | TRBJ1-6
CAIMGGETVYSNQPQHF | TGTGCCATCATGGGGGGGGAAACCGTTTATAGCAATCAGCCCCAGCATTTT | TRBV10-3 | NA | NA | TRBJ1-5
CASSHVTWPSPGGETQYF | TGCGCCAGCAGCCATGTAACGTGGCCCAGCCCGGGCGGGGAGACCCAGTACTTC | TRBV4-1 | NA | NA | TRBJ2-5
CASSLYLTDTQYF | TGTGCCAGCAGTTTATATCTCACAGATACGCAGTATTTT | TRBV27 | NA | NA | TRBJ2-3
CASSLFTGGAAFF | TGTGCCAGCAGCTTATTTACAGGGGGCGCAGCTTTCTTT | TRBV13 | TRBD1 | NA | TRBJ1-1
CASSQATTSEQYF | TGCGCCAGCAGCCAAGCGACGACTAGCGAGCAGTACTTC | TRBV4-1 | NA | NA | TRBJ2-7
CSVRQGNTEAFF | TGCAGCGTTCGACAGGGGAACACTGAAGCTTTCTTT | TRBV29-1 | TRBD1 | once | TRBJ1-1
CASSLPAEETQYF | TGCGCCAGCAGCCTTCCTGCGGAAGAGACCCAGTACTTC | TRBV4-1 | NA | NA | TRBJ2-5
CASSQDGYSEAFF | TGCGCCAGCAGCCAAGACGGTTATTCTGAAGCTTTCTTT | TRBV4-1 | NA | NA | TRBJ1-1
CAIRTGGSTEAFF | TGTGCCATACGGACAGGGGGCTCTACTGAAGCTTTCTTT | TRBV6-1 | TRBD1 | NA | TRBJ1-1
CASSTLTGGNQPQHF | TGTGCCAGCAGTACACTGACAGGGGGCAATCAGCCCCAGCATTTT | TRBV28 | TRBD1 | NA | TRBJ1-5
CASSERDSSFSDGYTF | TGTGCCAGCAGTGAGAGGGACAGCAGTTTTTCCGATGGCTACACCTTC | TRBV2 | TRBD1 | NA | TRBJ1-2
CASSSGTSGRLEQYF | TGTGCCAGCAGTTCGGGGACTAGCGGGAGGTTAGAGCAGTACTTC | TRBV27 | TRBD2 | NA | TRBJ2-7
CARSLEDLNTEAFF | TGTGCCAGAAGCTTGGAGGACTTGAACACTGAAGCTTTCTTT | TRBV5-3 | NA | once | TRBJ1-1
CASYLGGLDSYGYTF | TGTGCCAGCTACTTAGGGGGATTGGATAGCTATGGCTACACCTTC | TRBV6-4 | NA | NA | TRBJ1-2
CASSTTSGRAETQYF | TGCGCCAGCAGCACGACTAGCGGGAGGGCAGAGACCCAGTACTTC | TRBV5-1 | TRBD2 | NA | TRBJ2-5
CASTRDTEANYGYTF | TGTGCCAGCACCCGGGACACAGAAGCTAACTATGGCTACACCTTC | TRBV4-2 | NA | once | TRBJ1-2
CATSSGQRYNEQFF | TGTGCCACTTCTAGCGGTCAGAGGTACAATGAGCAGTTCTTC | TRBV7-6 | TRBD2 | once | TRBJ2-1
CASSLSGQGYEQYF | TGTGCCAGCAGTTTATCGGGACAGGGCTACGAGCAGTACTTC | TRBV28 | TRBD1 | NA | TRBJ2-7